Listed below are T cell receptor beta chains from one sample, sequenced in a study of shared clonotypes between healthy human individuals. Data came from immunoSEQ multiplex PCR; TCRdb stores just in-frame clones and leaves some out. The sample shows 2 million to 2.5 million clones, 85% to 95% of them seen only once. The sequenced sample consisted of naive CD4+ T cells from PBMCs. The receptors stem from a man between 18 and 29 years old in good health. Some clones in this sample may be carry-over from other donors' samples. Each CDR3 is given with its conserved first and last residue. The D gene is left open where the match is weak. Clone sizes are given selectively: once, few, many, or a class where the clone is expanded.

clone_size | j_call | d_call | v_call | cdr3_nt | cdr3_aa
- | TRBJ2-4 | - | TRBV10-3 | TGTGCCATCAGTAAAAGTGAAAACATTCAGTACTTC | CAISKSENIQYF
- | TRBJ2-2 | TRBD2 | TRBV5-4 | TGTGCCAGCAGCGCCCCCTTCAGCGGGACGTTTGGGGAGCTGTTTTTT | CASSAPFSGTFGELFF
- | TRBJ2-1 | - | TRBV7-6 | TGTGCCAGCAGCTTAATGAGCTCCTACAATGAGCAGTTCTTC | CASSLMSSYNEQFF
- | TRBJ2-2 | - | TRBV6-5 | TGTGCCAGCAGTTACTCGGGGGCTACGAACACCGGGGAGCTGTTTTTT | CASSYSGATNTGELFF
- | TRBJ2-3 | - | TRBV25-1 | TGTGCCAGCAGTAGTCCAGATACGCAGTATTTT | CASSSPDTQYF
- | TRBJ2-1 | - | TRBV28 | TGTGCCAGCAGTTTGGGACCACTCCGGGACCCGAAGCAGTTCTTC | CASSLGPLRDPKQFF
- | TRBJ1-3 | - | TRBV19 | TGTGCCAGTAGACGAACGGGTGAAGCCGGAAACACCATATATTTT | CASRRTGEAGNTIYF
- | TRBJ1-4 | TRBD1 | TRBV5-4 | TGTGCCAGCAGCACGCCGGGACAGGGGGCCGCTAATGAAAAACTGTTTTTT | CASSTPGQGAANEKLFF
- | TRBJ2-3 | - | TRBV9 | TGTGCCAGCAGCCTGGAGGGTGGCGGGCCTTTACATACGCAGTATTTT | CASSLEGGGPLHTQYF
- | TRBJ2-3 | - | TRBV20-1 | TGCAGTGCACCTCGGACAGATACGCAGTATTTT | CSAPRTDTQYF
- | TRBJ2-3 | - | TRBV29-1 | TGCAGCGCCGGGACTCCGGCGCCAGATACGCAGTATTTT | CSAGTPAPDTQYF
- | TRBJ2-1 | - | TRBV28 | TGTGCCAGCAGTCCCTATGACATGGGGTACAATGAGCAGTTCTTC | CASSPYDMGYNEQFF
once | TRBJ1-5 | - | TRBV18 | TGTGCCAGCTCTCCGGACATGAATCAGCCCCAGCATTTT | CASSPDMNQPQHF
- | TRBJ1-5 | - | TRBV28 | TGTGCCAGCAGTAGAAGGGCCAATCAGCCCCAGCATTTT | CASSRRANQPQHF
- | TRBJ1-2 | - | TRBV25-1 | TGTGCCAGCAGTGAAAGAAGTACAAATAACTATGGCTACACCTTC | CASSERSTNNYGYTF
- | TRBJ1-1 | - | TRBV19 | TGTGCCAGTAGTATTAACAGCAAGAACACTGAAGCTTTCTTT | CASSINSKNTEAFF
- | TRBJ2-1 | - | TRBV29-1 | TGCAGCGCGTGGGCGATAACAGGGAATGAGCAGTTCTTC | CSAWAITGNEQFF
few | TRBJ1-1 | TRBD1 | TRBV25-1 | TGTGCCAGCAGGTCAGGGGGCACTGAAGCTTTCTTT | CASRSGGTEAFF
once | TRBJ1-1 | - | TRBV29-1 | TGCAGCGCCATGGCAGGGGCGGGGAACACTGAAGCTTTCTTT | CSAMAGAGNTEAFF
- | TRBJ2-7 | - | TRBV6-1 | TGTGCCAGCAGTGCGGGGCCTAGTTCCGACGAGCAGTACTTC | CASSAGPSSDEQYF
- | TRBJ2-7 | - | TRBV25-1 | TGTGCCAGCAGTGTTCGGGATTGGGACGAGCAGTACTTC | CASSVRDWDEQYF
- | TRBJ2-1 | TRBD2 | TRBV6-5 | TGTGCCAGCAGCCGCAGACTAGCGTCCTACAATGAGCAGTTCTTC | CASSRRLASYNEQFF
- | TRBJ2-2 | - | TRBV7-3 | TGTGCCAGCAGCTTAATCCCGGGGGCGGGAGAACGGACCGGGGAGCTGTTTTTT | CASSLIPGAGERTGELFF
- | TRBJ2-3 | - | TRBV9 | TGTGCCAGCAGCGTAGGGGGTATTGGCACAGATACGCAGTATTTT | CASSVGGIGTDTQYF
- | TRBJ2-1 | TRBD1 | TRBV7-3 | TGTGCCAGCAGCTTATTCGGGACAGGCTCCTACAATGAGCAGTTCTTC | CASSLFGTGSYNEQFF
- | TRBJ2-6 | - | TRBV14 | TGTGCCAGCAGCCCCACCTTTTCGGGGCTTACGCTTTTC | CASSPTFSGLTLF
- | TRBJ2-7 | - | TRBV15 | TGTGCCACCAGCAGAGTGGCGAGAAGCTACGAGCAGTACTTC | CATSRVARSYEQYF
- | TRBJ1-3 | - | TRBV18 | TGTGCCAGCTCTCGCACGGGACTGCACTCTGGAAACACCATATATTTT | CASSRTGLHSGNTIYF
- | TRBJ1-1 | - | TRBV5-1 | TGCGCCAGCAGCTTGGCGGCCAGGGCGAACACTGAAGCTTTCTTT | CASSLAARANTEAFF
- | TRBJ2-5 | - | TRBV21-1 | TGTGCCAGCAGCAAAGTTGAGCGTCACGAGACCCAGTACTTC | CASSKVERHETQYF
- | TRBJ1-3 | TRBD1 | TRBV6-1 | TGTGCCAGCAGTGATCAGGGGGCGCCTGGAAACACCATATATTTT | CASSDQGAPGNTIYF
- | TRBJ2-3 | TRBD2 | TRBV29-1 | TGCAGCGTTGAAAGGACTAGCGGCACAGATACGCAGTATTTT | CSVERTSGTDTQYF
once | TRBJ1-1 | - | TRBV27 | TGTGCCAGCAGCCCGCAGGTTTGGACTGAAGCTTTCTTT | CASSPQVWTEAFF
once | TRBJ2-2 | TRBD2 | TRBV5-1 | TGCGCCAGCAGCTTTGGTAGCGGGAGTGTAATGACCGGGGAGCTGTTTTTT | CASSFGSGSVMTGELFF
- | TRBJ1-1 | - | TRBV2 | TGTGCCAGCAGCGAGCAGTCGAACACTGAAGCTTTCTTT | CASSEQSNTEAFF
- | TRBJ2-7 | - | TRBV5-5 | TGTGCCACCGGCCTCCTCTACGAGCAGTACTTC | CATGLLYEQYF
- | TRBJ1-5 | - | TRBV19 | TGTGCCAGTAGTAGGACAGTCTGGGATCAGCCCCAGCATTTT | CASSRTVWDQPQHF
- | TRBJ2-7 | TRBD2 | TRBV15 | TGTGCCACCTGCAGGTGGCGGGGGGAGTCTTGCGAGCAGTACTTC | CATCRWRGESCEQYF
- | TRBJ1-1 | - | TRBV7-3 | TGTGCCAGCAGCTCGACTGGGAACACTGAAGCTTTCTTT | CASSSTGNTEAFF
- | TRBJ2-7 | TRBD1 | TRBV6-1 | TGTGCCAGCAGTCAAACCGGGACAGGGGGCTACGAGCAGTACTTC | CASSQTGTGGYEQYF
few | TRBJ1-4 | - | TRBV9 | TGTGCCAGCAGCGTAGGCCCCACGGATGAAAAACTGTTTTTT | CASSVGPTDEKLFF
few | TRBJ1-5 | - | TRBV28 | TGTGCCAGCAGTCGTCATCAGCCCCAGCATTTT | CASSRHQPQHF
- | TRBJ2-1 | TRBD2 | TRBV28 | TGTGCCAGCCTCTCGGTGACTAGCGGGAACCCCAATGAGCAGTTCTTC | CASLSVTSGNPNEQFF
once | TRBJ2-6 | TRBD1 | TRBV5-1 | TGCGCCAGCAGCAGGGACAGTGGGGCTGGGGCCAACGTCCTGACTTTC | CASSRDSGAGANVLTF
- | TRBJ2-5 | TRBD1 | TRBV5-1 | TGCGCCAGCAGCTTTGGGACAGCAGAAGAGACCCAGTACTTC | CASSFGTAEETQYF
once | TRBJ2-1 | TRBD2 | TRBV4-1 | TGCGCCAGCAGCCAAGATAAGGCTAGCGGGATGTACAATGAGCAGTTCTTC | CASSQDKASGMYNEQFF
- | TRBJ1-2 | TRBD1 | TRBV2 | TGTGCCAGCACCCTATTGACAGGGTCCTATGGCTACACCTTC | CASTLLTGSYGYTF